This entry lists 5 T cell receptor beta chains sequenced from one sample in a study of T cells in Graves' hyperthyroidism and ophthalmopathy. From RNA transcripts, TCR beta CDR3 regions were amplified. First-round RT-PCR of the TCR CDR3 relied on the HTBI primer set. One entry per CDR3 protein results from TCRdb running MiXCR on the multiplex PCR reads. The data hold 550,000 to 600,000 distinct CDR3 sequences, with 46% observed a single time. Source material: peripheral blood or thyroid tissue (not recorded which). The receptors stem from an adult woman with Graves' disease, either hyperthyroidism or ophthalmopathy (not recorded which).

The chain joins TRBV28 to TRBJ1-5; tentative D call: TRBD1 (5 bases). Germline loops: CDR1 MDHEN, CDR2 SYDVKM. V was pared by 5 bases and J by 6 bases, with 11 bases between. The CDR3 spans 13 residues. CDR3 protein: CASSKGWGQPQHF. The DNA of the CDR3 is TGTGCCAGCAGTAAGGGGTGGGGTCAGCCCCAGCATTTT.

The genes are TRBV29-1 and TRBJ2-5; TRBD2 matches at 9 bases. Germline V gene sequence: CDR1 SQVTM, CDR2 ANQGSEA. The CDR3 contains 13 residues. V dropped 6 bases and J dropped 2; count of bases not matched to a gene: 4. The CDR3 reads CSVKTSGQETQYF. As DNA, the CDR3 is TGCAGCGTCAAGACTAGCGGACAAGAGACCCAGTACTTC.

This clonotype was seen repeatedly, ten times or more. The chain links TRBV9 to TRBJ1-1; D unclear. Germline CDR1 is SGDLS and CDR2 is YYNGEE. Trimming removed 2 bases from V and 0 bases from J, with 5 bases in between. The CDR3 totals 13 residues. The chain's CDR3 is CASSVELNTEAFF. DNA of the CDR3: TGTGCCAGCAGCGTCGAATTGAACACTGAAGCTTTCTTT.

This clonotype was recorded many times. The chain uses TRBV20-1 and TRBJ1-1; D possibly corresponds to TRBD1 (5 bases). V lost 3 bases and J lost 4, with 18 bases in between. The CDR3 has 15 residues. The germline CDR1 and CDR2 sequences are DFQATT and SNEGSKA (reference sequence). CDR3 DNA: TGCAGTGCTAGTCCGGGCGCAGGGAGGAGCACTGAAGCTTTCTTT. Protein: CSASPGAGRSTEAFF.

In its sample, this clonotype was seen many times. The chain combines TRBV10-2 with TRBJ2-5; D is possibly TRBD1 or TRBD2 (5 bases each). The germline gives CDR1 WSHSY, CDR2 SAAADI. This CDR3 spans 15 amino acids. Trimming removed 10 bases at V and 5 bases at J, with 23 bases between. CDR3 amino acids: CATTPPGRRTETQYF. The CDR3, as DNA: TGCGCCACCACACCCCCGGGACGGCGGACGGAGACCCAGTACTTC.